This T cell receptor beta chain derives from a study of chemoradiotherapy in HPV16-positive cancers. Study conclusions and caveats: Candidate HPV-specific clones and E7-related TCR motifs grew in tumor during treatment.

Profiling relied on immunoSEQ multiplex PCR, and the TCRdb table lists in-frame clones only, not all of them. The sample has 13,000 or so clones, approximately 85% seen once; the top ten hold 5% to 7%. As concerns this clone: The antigen is undetermined.

The germline CDR1 and CDR2 sequences are MNHEY and SMNVEV (reference sequence). Trimming left V 6 bases short and J 1 base short, with 12 bases between. CDR3 length: 14 residues. Samples were taken several times over chemoradiotherapy. The J gene is TRBJ1-2, the V gene TRBV27; possible D gene TRBD1, 5 bases. This receptor was identified in a human donor with HPV-associated anogenital cancer. Specimen: blood, collected from a patient who underwent chemoradiotherapy. CDR3 protein: CASRPPGLNYGYTF. The CDR3 DNA is TGTGCCAGCAGACCCCCGGGACTTAACTATGGCTACACCTTC.